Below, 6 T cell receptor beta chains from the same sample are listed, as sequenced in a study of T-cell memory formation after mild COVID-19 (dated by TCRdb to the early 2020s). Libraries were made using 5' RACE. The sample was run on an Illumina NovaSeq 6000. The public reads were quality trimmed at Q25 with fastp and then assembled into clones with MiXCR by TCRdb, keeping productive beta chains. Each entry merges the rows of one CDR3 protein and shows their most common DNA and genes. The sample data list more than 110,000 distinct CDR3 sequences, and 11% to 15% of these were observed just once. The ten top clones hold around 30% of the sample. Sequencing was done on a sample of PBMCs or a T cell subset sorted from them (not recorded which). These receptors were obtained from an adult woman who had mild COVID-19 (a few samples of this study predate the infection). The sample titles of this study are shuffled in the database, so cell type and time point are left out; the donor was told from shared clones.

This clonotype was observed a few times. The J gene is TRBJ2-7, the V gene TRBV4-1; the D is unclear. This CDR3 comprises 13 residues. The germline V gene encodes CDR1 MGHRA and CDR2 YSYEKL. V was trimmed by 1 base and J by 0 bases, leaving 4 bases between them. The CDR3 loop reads CASSQAPSYEQYF. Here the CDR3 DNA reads TGCGCCAGCAGCCAAGCCCCCTCCTACGAGCAGTACTTC.

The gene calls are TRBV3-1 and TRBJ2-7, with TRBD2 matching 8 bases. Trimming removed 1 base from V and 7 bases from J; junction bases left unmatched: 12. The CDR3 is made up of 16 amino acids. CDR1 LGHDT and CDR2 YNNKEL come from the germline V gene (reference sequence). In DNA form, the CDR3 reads TGTGCCAGCAGCCAAGCTACTGGACTAGCCACCGGAGAGCAGTACTTC. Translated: CASSQATGLATGEQYF.

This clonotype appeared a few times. The CDR3 spells CASSSEPGGFYEQYF. The CDR3 nucleotides read TGTGCCAGCAGCTCCGAGCCAGGGGGATTCTACGAGCAGTACTTC. The chain employs TRBV7-2 and TRBJ2-7; 7 bases align to TRBD1. The CDR3 is made up of 15 amino acids. The trim removed 4 bases at V and 3 bases at J, leaving 9 bases unmatched. Germline values: CDR1 SGHTA, CDR2 FQGNSA.

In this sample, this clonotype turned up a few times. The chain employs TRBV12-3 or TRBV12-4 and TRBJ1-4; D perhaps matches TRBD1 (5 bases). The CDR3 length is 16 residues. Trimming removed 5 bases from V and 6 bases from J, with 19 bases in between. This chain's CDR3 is CASSARRAGSDEKLFF. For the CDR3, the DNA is TGTGCCAGCAGTGCAAGGCGTGCAGGGTCGGATGAAAAACTGTTTTTT.

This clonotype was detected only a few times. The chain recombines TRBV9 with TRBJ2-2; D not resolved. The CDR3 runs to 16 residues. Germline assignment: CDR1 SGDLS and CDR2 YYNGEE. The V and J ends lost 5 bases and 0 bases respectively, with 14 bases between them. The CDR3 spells CASSPRLTANTGELFF. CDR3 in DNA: TGTGCCAGCAGTCCTCGGTTAACTGCGAACACCGGGGAGCTGTTTTTT.

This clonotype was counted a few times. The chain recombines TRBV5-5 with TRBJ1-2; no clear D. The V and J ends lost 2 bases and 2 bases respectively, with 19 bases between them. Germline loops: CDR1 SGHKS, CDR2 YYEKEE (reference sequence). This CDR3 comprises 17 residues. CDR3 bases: TGTGCCAGCAGCTTTGTGTCCGACCCCTATGTAAACTATGGCTACACCTTC. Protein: CASSFVSDPYVNYGYTF.